These 12 T cell receptor beta chains were all obtained from the same sample, sequenced in a study of cytomegalovirus exposure and HLA in healthy donors. PCR employed 60 Vbeta and 13 Jbeta primers. Produced via immunoSEQ multiplex PCR; TCRdb's table is partial and in-frame only. The sample records about 98,000 clones, 55% to 75% being singletons. What was sequenced was PBMCs. These receptors came from a man over 45 in good health and CMV-seronegative.

The rearrangement uses TRBV5-1 and TRBJ2-3, with D perhaps matching TRBD2 (6 bases). The CDR3 spans 17 residues. V shed 5 bases and J shed 6 bases, with 25 bases lying between them. Germline CDR1 and CDR2: SGHRS and YFSETQ. Here the CDR3 reads CASSPRPGLSPGDTQYF. The DNA for the CDR3 is TGCGCCAGCAGTCCTCGCCCGGGACTCTCTCCCGGCGATACGCAGTATTTT.

The CDR3 protein is CASSAAPGGSYGYTF. In DNA form, the CDR3 reads TGTGCCAGCAGTGCCGCACCAGGGGGCAGCTATGGCTACACCTTC. This chain connects TRBV6-1 to TRBJ1-2; 8 positions agree with TRBD1. The V gene end was trimmed by 4 bases and the J gene end by 4 bases; junction bases not matched to a gene: 8. The CDR3 covers 15 residues. Per germline, CDR1 MNHNS and CDR2 SASEGT.

In its sample, this clone was seen a few times. V gene TRBV30 combines with J gene TRBJ1-5, with TRBD1 identical over 10 bases. The ends lost 2 bases at V and 4 bases at J; junction bases unmatched: 5. There are 15 residues in the CDR3. The germline V gene has CDR1 GTSNPN and CDR2 SVGIG (reference sequence). The CDR3 protein is CAWSLRDRGNQPQHF. DNA of the CDR3: TGTGCCTGGAGTCTCCGGGACAGGGGAAATCAGCCCCAGCATTTT.

This clone was counted only a few times. The DNA of the CDR3 is TGTGCCAGCAGCCTTACAGGGCATAGCAATCAGCCCCAGCATTTT. This translates into CASSLTGHSNQPQHF. This chain joins TRBV9 and TRBJ1-5; possibly TRBD1 for D (6 bases). Trimming cost V 4 bases and J 0 bases, with 11 bases left between them. CDR1 is SGDLS, CDR2 YYNGEE, per germline. The CDR3 totals 15 residues. Supplemented by reference TRBV9 and TRBJ1-5, the full variable domain reads DSGVTQTPKHLITATGQRVTLRCSPRSGDLSVYWYQQSLDQGLQFLIQYYNGEERAKGNILERFSAQQFPDLHSELNLSSLELGDSALYFCASSLTGHSNQPQHFGDGTRLSIL.

This clone was detected only a few times. CDR3 bases: TGTGCCAGCAGCTATAGCGGGGACACAGATACGCAGTATTTT. Translated, it gives CASSYSGDTDTQYF. J is TRBJ2-3 and V is TRBV7-9, with 8 positions matching TRBD2. CDR1 and CDR2 (germline): SEHNR, FQNEAQ (reference sequence). This CDR3 region has 14 residues. V lost 4 bases to trimming and J lost 2 bases; unmatched junction nucleotides: 2.

This chain connects TRBV9 to TRBJ2-3, with D uncertain. The CDR3 has 16 amino acids. Germline values: CDR1 SGDLS, CDR2 YYNGEE. Between the trimmed V and J ends, which lost 0 bases and 3 bases, there was a span of 14 bases. The CDR3 here is CASSVDPGDSTDTQYF. CDR3 nucleotides: TGTGCCAGCAGCGTAGATCCGGGTGATAGTACAGATACGCAGTATTTT.

This chain uses TRBV28 with TRBJ1-4, with a tentative D call TRBD1 (6 bases). Deletions cut 3 bases from V and 6 bases from J, with 17 bases between. CDR3 length: 16 residues. CDR1 and CDR2 (germline): MDHEN, SYDVKM. The CDR3 sequence is CASSFWGGSGYEKLFF. As DNA, the CDR3 is TGTGCCAGCAGTTTTTGGGGGGGCTCGGGGTATGAAAAACTGTTTTTT.

The chain couples TRBV5-1 to TRBJ2-3; TRBD2 matches at 13 bases. Germline V CDR1 and CDR2: SGHRS, YFSETQ. This CDR3 is built from 17 residues. V was clipped by 3 bases and J by 6 bases; unmatched bases: 10. The CDR3 loop reads CASSYGLAGAQRDTQYF. CDR3 bases: TGCGCCAGCAGCTACGGACTAGCGGGGGCGCAGCGGGATACGCAGTATTTT.

The chain recombines TRBV28 with TRBJ1-1; D ambiguous. Trimming took 3 bases from V and 0 from J, leaving 8 bases between them. This CDR3 comprises 14 residues. Germline CDR1 and CDR2: MDHEN and SYDVKM. Written as DNA, the CDR3 is TGTGCCAGCAGTTTGGAGCTCATGAACACTGAAGCTTTCTTT. As protein: CASSLELMNTEAFF.

This clone was picked up a small number of times. The germline gene is not matched at one end of the junction; a read error may be the cause. The chain employs TRBV6-1 and TRBJ2-7; TRBD2 is a possible D gene (7 bases). The CDR3 loop spans 15 amino acids. Germline V gene lookup returns CDR1 MNHNS and CDR2 SASEGT. CDR3 in amino acids: CASSESGGGGYGQYF. The CDR3 region has the DNA TGTGCCAGCAGTGAATCTGGGGGAGGGGGTTACGGGCAGTACTTC.

The chain has TRBV15 and TRBJ2-7; maybe TRBD1 (6 bases). The CDR3 is 14 residues long. Germline assignment: CDR1 LNHNV and CDR2 YYDKDF (reference sequence). Trimming took off 3 bases at V and 6 bases at J, with 15 bases between the two ends. In nucleotides, the CDR3 is TGTGCCACCAGCAGCTACGGACAGTCGAGCGAGCAGTACTTC. Translating gives CATSSYGQSSEQYF.

Of note for this clone: The sample contains more than one DNA sequence encoding this CDR3. This chain joins TRBV7-8 and TRBJ2-3; 9 nucleotides match TRBD2. Looked up from germline, CDR1 is SGHVS and CDR2 is FQNEAQ. This CDR3 region has 17 residues. V lost 3 bases, J lost 4 bases, and 11 bases stayed unmatched. The CDR3: CASSFGLRTSVPDTQYF. In DNA, the CDR3 is TGTGCCAGCAGCTTTGGTCTCCGGACTAGCGTCCCAGATACGCAGTATTTT.